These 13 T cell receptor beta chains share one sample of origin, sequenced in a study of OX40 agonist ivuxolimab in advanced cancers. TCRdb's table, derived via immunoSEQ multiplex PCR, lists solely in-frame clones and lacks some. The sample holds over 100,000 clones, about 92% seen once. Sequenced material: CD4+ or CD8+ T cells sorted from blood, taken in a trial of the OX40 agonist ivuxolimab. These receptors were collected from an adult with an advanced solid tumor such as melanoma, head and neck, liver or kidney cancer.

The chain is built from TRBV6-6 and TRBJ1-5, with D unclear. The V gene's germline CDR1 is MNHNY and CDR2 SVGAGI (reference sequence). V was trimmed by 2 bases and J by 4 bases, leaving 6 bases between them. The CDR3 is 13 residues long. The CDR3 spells CASSYGLNQPQHF. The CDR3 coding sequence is TGTGCCAGCAGTTACGGCCTTAATCAGCCCCAGCATTTT.

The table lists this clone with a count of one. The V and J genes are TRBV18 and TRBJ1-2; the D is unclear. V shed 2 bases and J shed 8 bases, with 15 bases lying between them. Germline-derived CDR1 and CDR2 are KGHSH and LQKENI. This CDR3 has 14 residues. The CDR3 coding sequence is TGTGCCAGCTCACCAGGGGTCGACTCGCGGGGCTACACCTTC. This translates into CASSPGVDSRGYTF.

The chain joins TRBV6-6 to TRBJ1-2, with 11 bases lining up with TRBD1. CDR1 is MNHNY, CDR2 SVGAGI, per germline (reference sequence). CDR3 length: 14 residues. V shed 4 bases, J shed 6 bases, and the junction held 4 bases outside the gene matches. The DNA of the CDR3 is TGTGCCAGCAGTTCAGGACAGGGGGCGCATGGCTACACCTTC. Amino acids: CASSSGQGAHGYTF.

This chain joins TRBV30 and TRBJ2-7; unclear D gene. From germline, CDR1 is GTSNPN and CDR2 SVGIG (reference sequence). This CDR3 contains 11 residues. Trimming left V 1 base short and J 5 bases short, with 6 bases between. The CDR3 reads CAWSEVNEQYF. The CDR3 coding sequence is TGTGCCTGGAGTGAAGTGAACGAGCAGTACTTC.

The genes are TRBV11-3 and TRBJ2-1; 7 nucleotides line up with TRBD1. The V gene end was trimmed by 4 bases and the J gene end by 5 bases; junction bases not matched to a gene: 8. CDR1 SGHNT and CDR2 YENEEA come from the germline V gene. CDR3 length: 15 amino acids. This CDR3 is CASSSTGTANNEQFF. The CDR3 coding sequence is TGTGCCAGCAGCTCCACCGGGACAGCTAACAATGAGCAGTTCTTC.

The CDR3 loop is CASSRGADYGYTF. The CDR3 DNA is TGTGCCAGTAGTAGGGGGGCCGACTATGGCTACACCTTC. The genes are TRBV19 and TRBJ1-2, with D maybe TRBD1 (6 bases). This CDR3 has 13 amino acids. V gave up 4 bases and J gave up 3 bases, with 9 bases separating them. CDR1 and CDR2 (germline): LNHDA, SQIVND (reference sequence).

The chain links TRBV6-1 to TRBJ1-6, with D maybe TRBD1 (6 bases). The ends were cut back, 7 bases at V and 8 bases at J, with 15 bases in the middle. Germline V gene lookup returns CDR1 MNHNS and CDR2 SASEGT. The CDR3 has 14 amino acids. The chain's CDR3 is CASILQGRDSPLHF. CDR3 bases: TGTGCCAGCATCCTACAGGGACGGGATTCACCCCTCCACTTT.

CDR3 region: CASSPSTGVNTEAFF. The CDR3 region has the DNA TGTGCCAGCTCACCATCGACAGGGGTGAACACTGAAGCTTTCTTT. The chain recombines TRBV18 with TRBJ1-1; 8 positions match TRBD1. V lost 2 bases to trimming and J lost 0 bases; unmatched junction nucleotides: 2. The CDR3 extends over 15 amino acids. The V gene's germline CDR1 is KGHSH and CDR2 LQKENI.

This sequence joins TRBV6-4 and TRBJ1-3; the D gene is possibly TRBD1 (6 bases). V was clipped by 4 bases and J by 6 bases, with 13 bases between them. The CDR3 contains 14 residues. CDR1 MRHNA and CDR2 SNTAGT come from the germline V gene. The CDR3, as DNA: TGTGCCAGCAGTGCTCGGGCAGGGGAAAACACCATATATTTT. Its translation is CASSARAGENTIYF.

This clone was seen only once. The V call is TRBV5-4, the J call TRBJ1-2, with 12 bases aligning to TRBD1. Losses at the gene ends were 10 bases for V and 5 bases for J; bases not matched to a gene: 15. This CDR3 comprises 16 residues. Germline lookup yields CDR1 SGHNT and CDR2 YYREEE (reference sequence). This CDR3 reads CASSSGTGGAKYGYTF. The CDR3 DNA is TGTGCCTCCTCCTCCGGGACAGGGGGCGCGAAGTATGGCTACACCTTC.

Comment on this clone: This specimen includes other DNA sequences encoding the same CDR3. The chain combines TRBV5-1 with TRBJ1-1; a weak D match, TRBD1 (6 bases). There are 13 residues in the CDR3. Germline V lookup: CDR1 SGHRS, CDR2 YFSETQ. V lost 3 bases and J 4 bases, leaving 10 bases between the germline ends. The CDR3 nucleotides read TGCGCCAGCAGCTCAGGACAGAGCACTGAAGCTTTCTTT. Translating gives CASSSGQSTEAFF.

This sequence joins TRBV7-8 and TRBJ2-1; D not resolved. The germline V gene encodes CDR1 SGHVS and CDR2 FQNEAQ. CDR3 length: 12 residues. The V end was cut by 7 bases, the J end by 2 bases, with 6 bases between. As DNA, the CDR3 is TGTGCCAGCAAAAACCCCTACAATGAGCAGTTCTTC. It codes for CASKNPYNEQFF.

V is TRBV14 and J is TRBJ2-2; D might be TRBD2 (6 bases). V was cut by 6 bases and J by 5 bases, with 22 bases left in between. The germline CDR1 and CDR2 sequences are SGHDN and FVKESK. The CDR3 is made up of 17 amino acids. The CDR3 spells CASSPTGSGGVTGELFF. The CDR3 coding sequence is TGTGCCAGCAGTCCAACCGGTAGCGGAGGGGTGACCGGGGAGCTGTTTTTT.